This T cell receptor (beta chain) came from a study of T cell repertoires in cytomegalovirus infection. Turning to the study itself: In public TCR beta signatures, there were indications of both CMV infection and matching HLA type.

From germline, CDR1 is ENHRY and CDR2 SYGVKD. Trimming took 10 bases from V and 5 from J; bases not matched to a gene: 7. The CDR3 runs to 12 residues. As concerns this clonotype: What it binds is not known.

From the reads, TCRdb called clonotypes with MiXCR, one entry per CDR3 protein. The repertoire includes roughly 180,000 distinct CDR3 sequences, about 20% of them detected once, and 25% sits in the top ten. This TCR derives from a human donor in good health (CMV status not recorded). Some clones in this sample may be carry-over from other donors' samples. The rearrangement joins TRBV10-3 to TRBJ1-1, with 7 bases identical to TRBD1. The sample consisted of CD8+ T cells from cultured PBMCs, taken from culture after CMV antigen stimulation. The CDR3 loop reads CASRQGRTEAFF. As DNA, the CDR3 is TGTGCCAGCCGACAGGGTAGGACTGAAGCTTTCTTT.